This TCR beta chain emerged from a study of blood T cells in healthy people across ages. Study results and caveats: Per million T cells, the diversity of TCR beta decreased roughly linearly as age advanced. Unknown donor CMV status possibly confounded expanded clonotype changes.

A word on this clonotype: Its target is not known.

Germline lookup yields CDR1 DFQATT and CDR2 SNEGSKA (reference sequence). This CDR3 contains 13 residues. Trimming took off 6 bases at V and 6 bases at J, with 17 bases between the two ends. It was with a sample-barcoded 5' primer and a J-beta primer mix that a second PCR of roughly 7 to 11 cycles was run. Each CDR3 protein is one row after TCRdb ran MiXCR on the 5' RACE reads. The data show 550,000 to 700,000 distinct CDR3 sequences, roughly 28% seen once. This sequence joins TRBV20-1 and TRBJ1-2; D may be TRBD1 (5 bases). The sequencing input was blood. The TCR sequence derives from a woman in her 70s in good health. The DNA for the CDR3 is TGCAGTGCCGGGGTGACAGTCTCCCATGGCTACACCTTC. Its protein product is CSAGVTVSHGYTF.